A single sample gave rise to the 10 T cell receptor beta chains below, sequenced in a study of identical twins. TCRdb called the 5' RACE reads again in MiXCR, with one record for every CDR3 protein. The profile shows under 350,000 distinct CDR3 sequences, 8% to 9.5% of them singletons. This same sample was also part of a study on yellow fever vaccine responses in identical twins.

Sequencing was done on a sample of CD8+ T cells sorted from blood. The receptor source for this set is a woman in her late teens or twenties in good health.

This chain uses TRBV5-1 with TRBJ2-7; 8 bases match TRBD1. The CDR3 has 12 amino acids. The germline V gene has CDR1 SGHRS and CDR2 YFSETQ. The J segment lost 6 bases and the V segment lost 4 bases, leaving 3 bases of the junction unmatched. CDR3 in DNA: TGCGCCAGCAGCCCAGGGGGCACCGAGCAGTACTTC. This sequence encodes CASSPGGTEQYF.

This clonotype was found many times. J is TRBJ2-1 and V is TRBV12-3 or TRBV12-4, with 12 bases matching TRBD1. This CDR3 spans 15 amino acids. After removal of 1 base from V and 9 bases from J, the junction contained 4 bases not matched to a gene. CDR3 nucleotides: TGTGCCAGCAGTTTAGTGGGACAGGGGGCTGGTGAGCAGTTCTTC. It codes for CASSLVGQGAGEQFF.

This clonotype has a handful of counts. V is TRBV4-3 and J is TRBJ2-3, with 9 bases that match TRBD2. Looked up from germline, CDR1 is LGHNA and CDR2 is YSLEER. The CDR3 loop spans 17 amino acids. V shed 0 bases and J 2 bases; nucleotides not matched to a gene: 6. The CDR3 nucleotides read TGCGCCAGCAGCCAAGATAGGGCGGGAGGGCACACAGATACGCAGTATTTT. Protein sequence: CASSQDRAGGHTDTQYF.

J is TRBJ1-5 and V is TRBV20-1; 7 bases are shared with TRBD1. V was clipped by 5 bases and J by 4 bases; unmatched bases: 5. The CDR3 sequence is 13 residues long. The germline CDR1 and CDR2 sequences are DFQATT and SNEGSKA (reference sequence). CDR3 nucleotides: TGCAGTGCTGGGGACAGCCGAAATCAGCCCCAGCATTTT. This translates into CSAGDSRNQPQHF.

This sequence joins TRBV2 and TRBJ2-7; D gene uncertain. Trimming removed 6 bases from V and 5 bases from J, with 11 bases in between. Germline V CDR1 and CDR2: SNHLY, FYNNEI. The CDR3 totals 12 residues. This CDR3 reads CASRGAFDEQYF. The CDR3 nucleotides are TGTGCCAGCAGGGGCGCCTTCGACGAGCAGTACTTC.

This clonotype has at least ten counts. V is TRBV10-2 and J is TRBJ2-7; TRBD1 aligns across 7 bases. Per germline, CDR1 WSHSY and CDR2 SAAADI. V gave up 4 bases and J gave up 9 bases; unmatched junction bases: 9. The CDR3 has 13 residues. CDR3 in DNA: TGCGCCAGCAGTGGGGGAACACAGGGGCGGCAGTACTTC. Translating gives CASSGGTQGRQYF.

This rearrangement joins TRBV4-1 to TRBJ2-1; TRBD2 is a possible D gene (6 bases). Germline V gene lookup returns CDR1 MGHRA and CDR2 YSYEKL. The CDR3 consists of 14 residues. Trimming took 4 bases from V and 6 from J, leaving 13 bases between them. CDR3 DNA sequence: TGCGCCAGCAGCCTTATACTAGCCTCCAATGAGCAGTTCTTC. It encodes CASSLILASNEQFF.

This clonotype was detected only a few times. The chain combines TRBV4-1 with TRBJ2-2; TRBD1 matches at 7 bases. CDR1 is MGHRA and CDR2 is YSYEKL in the germline V gene. The CDR3 is 14 amino acids. The V gene end was trimmed by 3 bases and the J gene end by 6 bases; junction bases not matched to a gene: 4. CDR3 in amino acids: CASSQDQGAGELFF. The DNA of the CDR3 is TGCGCCAGCAGCCAGGACCAGGGGGCCGGGGAGCTGTTTTTT.

This clonotype was counted many times. The gene calls are TRBV20-1 and TRBJ1-5; D uncertain. Trimming cost V 1 base and J 2 bases, with 6 bases left between them. Germline loops: CDR1 DFQATT, CDR2 SNEGSKA (reference sequence). The CDR3 covers 13 residues. This chain's CDR3 is CSARGMGNQPQHF. The CDR3 nucleotides read TGCAGTGCTAGAGGGATGGGCAATCAGCCCCAGCATTTT.

This clonotype was seen a handful of times. The rearrangement joins TRBV6-5 to TRBJ2-7, with D possibly being TRBD1 or TRBD2 (5 bases each). The CDR3 covers 17 residues. The germline V and J ends were trimmed by 0 bases and 0 bases, with 15 bases remaining between them. Germline values: CDR1 MNHEY, CDR2 SVGAGI. The CDR3 reads CASSYSFVGTSSYEQYF. Written as DNA, the CDR3 is TGTGCCAGCAGTTACTCTTTTGTAGGGACCAGCTCCTACGAGCAGTACTTC.